This T cell receptor (beta chain) came from a study of blood T cells in healthy people across ages. Findings of the study overall: Using unsorted PBMCs precluded a conclusive naive versus antigen-experienced comparison. A strong correlation was found between TCR beta diversity and the percentage of naive T cells.

This clonotype was found many times. Its matching antigen is unknown. Sample-barcoded 5' priming and a J-beta primer mix drove a second PCR of roughly 7 to 11 cycles. TCRdb called the 5' RACE reads again in MiXCR, with one record for every CDR3 protein. This repertoire shows about 720,000 distinct CDR3 sequences, about 20% found once; its top ten account for roughly 22%. This clonotype was sampled from a man in his 70s in good health. The specimen sequenced was blood.

CDR3 coding DNA: TGTGCCAGCAGCACCGACAGGGGATTAGCCAAAAACATTCAGTACTTC. Translated: CASSTDRGLAKNIQYF. The chain joins TRBV7-2 to TRBJ2-4, with 8 bases fitting TRBD1. The J segment lost 0 bases and the V segment lost 5 bases, leaving 6 bases of the junction unmatched. The CDR3 sequence is 16 residues long. CDR1 and CDR2 (germline): SGHTA, FQGNSA.